These 31 T cell receptor beta chains originate from one sample sequenced in a study of T cell changes during pregnancy in multiple sclerosis. Generated by immunoSEQ multiplex PCR, the TCRdb table keeps only in-frame clones and is missing some. The top ten hold 1% to 1.5% of the sample, which has 50,000 to 65,000 clones, about nine tenths seen once. This material consisted of peripheral blood, taken in the second trimester of pregnancy. Source of these receptors: a female donor with multiple sclerosis, enrolled in a pregnancy study.

The gene calls are TRBV4-1 and TRBJ2-1; TRBD1 matches at 8 bases. V trimming: 0 bases; J trimming: 12 bases; junction bases outside the gene matches: 4. Germline CDR1 MGHRA, CDR2 YSYEKL. This CDR3 is built from 13 residues. The CDR3 DNA reads TGCGCCAGCAGCCAAGATTGGACAGGGCGGCAGTTCTTC. It is translated as CASSQDWTGRQFF.

This clone was seen only a few times. The chain has TRBV6-5 and TRBJ2-1; D not resolved. Germline lookup yields CDR1 MNHEY and CDR2 SVGAGI. CDR3 length equals 12 residues. V dropped 8 bases and J dropped 6 bases, with 11 bases sitting between them. CDR3 DNA: TGTGCCAGCCAGGCAGGCTTCAATGAGCAGTTCTTC. It specifies CASQAGFNEQFF.

The chain employs TRBV6-4 and TRBJ2-2, with 10 bases lining up with TRBD1. CDR1 and CDR2 (germline): MRHNA, SNTAGT. The CDR3 loop spans 14 amino acids. Unmatched junction bases numbered 2, after V lost 4 bases and J lost 6 bases. As DNA, the CDR3 is TGTGCCAGCAGTGGGGACAGGGGATCCGGGGAGCTGTTTTTT. Protein sequence: CASSGDRGSGELFF.

This chain links TRBV2 with TRBJ1-2; D unclear. CDR1 is SNHLY and CDR2 is FYNNEI in the germline V gene. The CDR3 runs to 13 residues. Trimming took 6 bases from V and 2 from J, leaving 10 bases between them. CDR3 sequence (DNA): TGTGCCAGCAGCAAACTAGGGAACTATGGCTACACCTTC. Translated: CASSKLGNYGYTF.

The J gene is TRBJ1-1, the V gene TRBV6-1, with 9 bases aligning to TRBD1. J lost 4 bases, V lost 5 bases, and 5 bases had no gene match. Germline values: CDR1 MNHNS, CDR2 SASEGT. The CDR3 runs to 14 residues. CDR3 loop: CASSPQTGGTEAFF. CDR3 in DNA: TGTGCCAGCAGTCCCCAGACAGGGGGCACTGAAGCTTTCTTT.

The chain has TRBV12-5 and TRBJ1-1, with D perhaps TRBD1 (5 bases). Germline V gives CDR1 LGHNT, CDR2 FRNRAP. CDR3 length: 13 residues. V lost 6 bases and J 6 bases, leaving 14 bases between the germline ends. DNA of the CDR3: TGTGCTAGTGGGTCGGAGGGGCGGGCTGAAGCTTTCTTT. Amino acids: CASGSEGRAEAFF.

This chain uses TRBV11-2 with TRBJ2-2; D perhaps matches TRBD2 (6 bases). Trimming took 0 bases from V and 0 from J, leaving 17 bases between them. The CDR3 consists of 19 residues. CDR1 is SGHAT, CDR2 FQNNGV, per germline. The CDR3 DNA sequence: TGTGCCAGCAGCTTAGATTCGTGGTGGGAGGAGACGAACACCGGGGAGCTGTTTTTT. It codes for CASSLDSWWEETNTGELFF.

The gene calls are TRBV5-1 and TRBJ1-5; D is unresolved. The CDR3 runs 13 residues. V was cut by 0 bases and J by 7 bases, with 8 bases left in between. CDR1 and CDR2 from the germline V gene are SGHRS and YFSETQ. This CDR3 reads CASSLGTEQPQHF. CDR3 coding DNA: TGCGCCAGCAGCTTGGGCACGGAGCAGCCCCAGCATTTT.

V usage is TRBV7-8 and J usage is TRBJ2-1; tentative D call: TRBD2 (7 bases). The germline gives CDR1 SGHVS, CDR2 FQNEAQ. The CDR3 covers 16 residues. Trimming took 5 bases from V and 0 from J, leaving 14 bases between them. CDR3 in DNA: TGTGCCAGCAGCGCTCGGGGGGCAAGCTCCTACAATGAGCAGTTCTTC. Its translation is CASSARGASSYNEQFF.

A word on this clone: The same CDR3 also results from other DNA sequences found in this sample. The CDR3 spells CASSLTGPNEKLFF. CDR3 DNA: TGTGCCAGCAGCTTAACTGGGCCTAATGAAAAACTGTTTTTT. The rearrangement links TRBV7-3 to TRBJ1-4; D not certain. The V and J ends lost 0 bases and 3 bases respectively, with 5 bases between them. This CDR3 has 14 residues. Germline lookup yields CDR1 SGHTA and CDR2 FQGTGA.

This clone was recorded only once. This rearrangement joins TRBV6-1 to TRBJ2-2, with a possible D match to TRBD2 (5 bases). The CDR3 contains 14 residues. The V gene's germline CDR1 is MNHNS and CDR2 SASEGT. Trimming left V 7 bases short and J 0 bases short, with 9 bases between. CDR3 bases: TGTGCCAGCACGCGGGCCCCGAACACCGGGGAGCTGTTTTTT. This translates into CASTRAPNTGELFF.

With regard to this clone: Its ends do not fully match the called genes, so a read error is possible. This chain uses TRBV10-3 with TRBJ2-3; 10 bases are shared with TRBD2. There are 14 residues in the CDR3. Germline V gives CDR1 ENHRY, CDR2 SYGVKD. CDR3 residues: CATSPGLATDTQYF. Written as DNA, the CDR3 is TGTGCCACCAGTCCGGGACTAGCGACAGATACGCAGTATTTT.

J is TRBJ2-3 and V is TRBV7-3, with 10 bases matching TRBD2. J was trimmed by 4 bases and V by 6 bases; bases with no gene match: 4. This CDR3 comprises 14 residues. Germline CDR1 reads SGHTA; CDR2 reads FQGTGA. CDR3 region: CASSPGTSADTQYF. The CDR3 DNA reads as TGTGCCAGCAGTCCCGGGACTAGCGCAGATACGCAGTATTTT.

The chain recombines TRBV5-1 with TRBJ2-1; D perhaps matches TRBD2 (6 bases). CDR3 size: 17 residues. Per germline, CDR1 SGHRS and CDR2 YFSETQ. Trimming pared 0 bases from V and 1 base from J, leaving 14 bases between. CDR3 in amino acids: CASSLGGGARSYNEQFF. CDR3 DNA sequence: TGCGCCAGCAGCTTGGGAGGCGGGGCGAGATCCTACAATGAGCAGTTCTTC.

V is TRBV6-1 and J is TRBJ2-5, with D unclear. The V gene's germline CDR1 is MNHNS and CDR2 SASEGT. Trimming pared 10 bases from V and 9 bases from J, leaving 9 bases between. The CDR3 runs 9 residues. CDR3 nucleotide sequence: TGTGCCACAGGTTGGGCCCAGTACTTC. Its protein product is CATGWAQYF.

This sequence joins TRBV30 and TRBJ2-5, with 10 positions matching TRBD2. The trim removed 0 bases at V and 1 base at J, leaving 5 bases unmatched. The length of the CDR3 is 16 residues. CDR1 and CDR2 (germline): GTSNPN, SVGIG (reference sequence). The CDR3 bases are TGTGCCTGGAGTGTTGGAGCGGGGGGGATCCAAGAGACCCAGTACTTC. Its translation: CAWSVGAGGIQETQYF.

This chain uses TRBV9 with TRBJ1-1, with 8 positions matching TRBD1. With V trimmed by 3 bases and J by 3 bases, 4 bases remained unmatched. Germline lookup yields CDR1 SGDLS and CDR2 YYNGEE. The CDR3 covers 14 residues. CDR3 sequence: CASSARQGHTEAFF. Here the CDR3 DNA reads TGTGCCAGCAGCGCACGACAGGGGCACACTGAAGCTTTCTTT. The full variable domain, with the rest looked up from reference TRBV9 and TRBJ1-1, is DSGVTQTPKHLITATGQRVTLRCSPRSGDLSVYWYQQSLDQGLQFLIQYYNGEERAKGNILERFSAQQFPDLHSELNLSSLELGDSALYFCASSARQGHTEAFFGQGTRLTVV.

This chain links TRBV2 with TRBJ2-7; D gene ambiguous. The CDR3 extends over 13 amino acids. Germline lookup yields CDR1 SNHLY and CDR2 FYNNEI. V lost 6 bases to trimming and J lost 3 bases, with 12 bases between them. The CDR3 here is CASRFTESYEQYF. Written as DNA, the CDR3 is TGTGCCAGCAGATTTACAGAAAGCTACGAGCAGTACTTC.

This chain connects TRBV15 to TRBJ2-7, with 13 bases fitting TRBD2. V was clipped by 0 bases and J by 0 bases; unmatched bases: 11. The V gene's germline CDR1 is LNHNV and CDR2 YYDKDF (reference sequence). This CDR3 contains 20 residues. CDR3 sequence: CATSREGPTSGGAYSYEQYF. In DNA form, the CDR3 reads TGTGCCACCAGCAGAGAGGGGCCTACTAGCGGGGGGGCCTACTCCTACGAGCAGTACTTC.

This rearrangement joins TRBV13 to TRBJ2-3; possible D gene TRBD2, 7 bases. The germline V and J ends were trimmed by 4 bases and 6 bases, with 20 bases remaining between them. The CDR3 is made up of 16 amino acids. The V gene's germline CDR1 is PRHDT and CDR2 FYEKMQ (reference sequence). The CDR3 protein is CASSSPGGPYIDTQYF. The CDR3 DNA follows: TGTGCCAGCAGCTCCCCCGGGGGGCCATATATCGATACGCAGTATTTT. The variable domain in full, with the rest retrieved from reference TRBV13 and TRBJ2-3, is AAGVIQSPRHLIKEKRETATLKCYPIPRHDTVYWYQQGPGQDPQFLISFYEKMQSDKGSIPDRFSAQQFSDYHSELNMSSLELGDSALYFCASSSPGGPYIDTQYFGPGTRLTVL.

The V gene is TRBV11-3, the J gene TRBJ2-1, with TRBD2 matching over 14 bases. Looked up from germline, CDR1 is SGHNT and CDR2 is YENEEA. The CDR3 covers 17 residues. V lost 4 bases to trimming and J lost 4 bases; unmatched junction nucleotides: 6. CDR3: CASSSTGTSGGYNEQFF. CDR3 nucleotides: TGTGCCAGCAGCTCAACCGGGACTAGCGGGGGTTACAATGAGCAGTTCTTC.

The rearrangement joins TRBV30 to TRBJ2-1, with D hard to call. V was trimmed by 3 bases and J by 4 bases, leaving 13 bases between them. The CDR3 sequence is 14 residues long. The germline CDR1 and CDR2 sequences are GTSNPN and SVGIG (reference sequence). The CDR3 DNA is TGTGCCTGGAGGAGGAGCTTCGGATACAATGAGCAGTTCTTC. Its protein is CAWRRSFGYNEQFF.

The V gene is TRBV13, the J gene TRBJ2-5; 12 positions agree with TRBD2. Germline values: CDR1 PRHDT, CDR2 FYEKMQ (reference sequence). Trimming took 0 bases from V and 0 from J; bases not matched to a gene: 5. The CDR3 loop spans 18 amino acids. DNA of the CDR3: TGTGCCAGCAGCTTAGGCAGCGCTAGCGGGGGGGACCAAGAGACCCAGTACTTC. Residues: CASSLGSASGGDQETQYF.

The gene calls are TRBV5-1 and TRBJ2-3; no reliable D call. The CDR3 totals 11 residues. Germline V gene sequence: CDR1 SGHRS, CDR2 YFSETQ. The V and J ends lost 7 bases and 3 bases respectively, with 6 bases between them. The CDR3 DNA reads as TGCGCCAGCGCCGGGACAGATACGCAGTATTTT. It translates to CASAGTDTQYF.

The rearrangement links TRBV13 to TRBJ1-2; 8 bases map to TRBD1. CDR1 PRHDT and CDR2 FYEKMQ come from the germline V gene (reference sequence). Trimming removed 5 bases from V and 2 bases from J; junction bases left unmatched: 13. This CDR3 has 17 amino acids. The CDR3 sequence is CASSGILRGQANYGYTF. As DNA, the CDR3 is TGTGCCAGCAGCGGAATACTTAGGGGACAGGCCAACTATGGCTACACCTTC.

This clone is a singleton in its sample. This chain joins TRBV28 and TRBJ1-1, with a possible D match to TRBD1 (5 bases). The germline V gene has CDR1 MDHEN and CDR2 SYDVKM. The ends were cut back, 2 bases at V and 1 base at J, with 5 bases in the middle. This CDR3 is built from 13 residues. The CDR3 is CASSLTGNTEAFF. The CDR3, as DNA: TGTGCCAGCAGTTTAACAGGGAACACTGAAGCTTTCTTT. The whole variable domain, filled in from reference TRBV28 and TRBJ1-1, reads DVKVTQSSRYLVKRTGEKVFLECVQDMDHENMFWYRQDPGLGLRLIYFSYDVKMKEKGDIPEGYSVSREKKERFSLILESASTNQTSMYLCASSLTGNTEAFFGQGTRLTVV.

The V call is TRBV4-3, the J call TRBJ2-5, with TRBD2 identical over 9 bases. The CDR3 is made up of 15 amino acids. Unmatched junction bases numbered 6, after V lost 4 bases and J lost 3 bases. CDR1 is LGHNA, CDR2 YSLEER, per germline. The CDR3 sequence is CASSPQLAGEETQYF. The CDR3 coding sequence is TGCGCCAGCAGCCCCCAGTTAGCGGGGGAAGAGACCCAGTACTTC.

The chain couples TRBV6-1 to TRBJ1-6, with D maybe TRBD1 (6 bases). Trimming took 2 bases from V and 7 from J, leaving 18 bases between them. CDR3 length: 17 amino acids. The germline gives CDR1 MNHNS, CDR2 SASEGT. CDR3 protein: CASSEPYRALENSPLHF. In DNA form, the CDR3 reads TGTGCCAGCAGTGAACCCTACAGGGCTCTGGAGAATTCACCCCTCCACTTT.

This chain joins TRBV4-2 and TRBJ2-7; D is possibly TRBD1 (5 bases). Germline CDR1 is LGHNA and CDR2 is YNFKEQ. The CDR3 is 13 residues long. Trimming removed 2 bases from V and 6 bases from J, with 11 bases in between. The CDR3 loop is CASSQPLGPEQYF. The CDR3 DNA reads TGTGCCAGCAGCCAACCCTTGGGGCCCGAGCAGTACTTC.

V usage is TRBV9 and J usage is TRBJ2-5; no clear D. The germline CDR1 and CDR2 sequences are SGDLS and YYNGEE. This CDR3 contains 14 residues. The V end was cut by 1 base, the J end by 1 base, with 8 bases between. This chain's CDR3 is CASSVTSVQETQYF. CDR3 sequence (DNA): TGTGCCAGCAGCGTAACTTCCGTCCAAGAGACCCAGTACTTC.

The gene calls are TRBV7-8 and TRBJ1-6; possible D gene TRBD1, 5 bases. V was trimmed by 4 bases and J by 8 bases, leaving 15 bases between them. CDR1 and CDR2 from the germline V gene are SGHVS and FQNEAQ. This CDR3 contains 15 residues. Here the CDR3 reads CASSSSGGYDSPLHF. The CDR3 DNA sequence: TGTGCCAGCAGCTCGTCCGGGGGTTACGATTCACCCCTCCACTTT.